This passage covers 15 T cell receptor beta chains from one sample sequenced in a study of cytomegalovirus exposure and HLA in healthy donors. Primers for the PCR totalled 60 Vbeta and 13 Jbeta. TCRdb's table, derived via immunoSEQ multiplex PCR, lists solely in-frame clones and lacks some. The data contain around 170,000 clones, 79% of them seen just once; the ten biggest clones take up approximately 0.7%. Sequencing was carried out using PBMCs. These receptors all come from a middle-aged woman in good health and CMV-seronegative.

This sequence joins TRBV6-1 and TRBJ2-1; 7 nucleotides match TRBD1. J was trimmed by 16 bases and V by 5 bases; bases with no gene match: 11. CDR1 MNHNS and CDR2 SASEGT come from the germline V gene. The CDR3 contains 12 residues. CDR3 sequence (DNA): TGTGCCAGCAGTAGACAGGGCCGATCCTCTTTCTTC. Translated: CASSRQGRSSFF.

The chain recombines TRBV14 with TRBJ1-2; 10 positions agree with TRBD1. The junction had 6 bases not matched to a gene; V was cut back by 1 base and J by 4 bases. Looked up from germline, CDR1 is SGHDN and CDR2 is FVKESK. The CDR3 consists of 16 residues. CDR3 DNA sequence: TGTGCCAGCAGCCAAGCGAGGACAGGGGGTGTCTATGGCTACACCTTC. Amino acid sequence: CASSQARTGGVYGYTF. Filled out from reference TRBV14 and TRBJ1-2, the complete variable domain reads EAGVTQFPSHSVIEKGQTVTLRCDPISGHDNLYWYRRVMGKEIKFLLHFVKESKQDESGMPNNRFLAERTGGTYSTLKVQPAELEDSGVYFCASSQARTGGVYGYTFGSGTRLTVV.

The chain uses TRBV28 and TRBJ2-5; TRBD1 might be the D (7 bases). In germline, CDR1 is MDHEN, CDR2 SYDVKM. V was trimmed by 8 bases and J by 2 bases, leaving 12 bases between them. The CDR3 spans 13 residues. The CDR3 sequence is CASGGTEQETQYF. CDR3 in DNA: TGTGCCAGCGGGGGGACAGAACAAGAGACCCAGTACTTC. Complete variable domain (other parts from reference TRBV28 and TRBJ2-5): DVKVTQSSRYLVKRTGEKVFLECVQDMDHENMFWYRQDPGLGLRLIYFSYDVKMKEKGDIPEGYSVSREKKERFSLILESASTNQTSMYLCASGGTEQETQYFGPGTRLLVL.

The chain's CDR3 is CASSHLLAAGTDTQYF. CDR3 nucleotides: TGCGCCAGCAGCCACCTACTAGCGGCGGGTACAGATACGCAGTATTTT. The chain is built from TRBV4-3 and TRBJ2-3, with 8 nucleotides matching TRBD2. The CDR3 is made up of 16 amino acids. Germline lookup yields CDR1 LGHNA and CDR2 YSLEER. V dropped 3 bases and J dropped 3; count of bases not matched to a gene: 8.

The V and J genes are TRBV4-1 and TRBJ1-6; TRBD1 matches at 8 bases. The CDR3 is made up of 16 amino acids. J was trimmed by 7 bases and V by 2 bases; bases with no gene match: 7. Germline V lookup: CDR1 MGHRA, CDR2 YSYEKL. Here the CDR3 reads CASSQSRDRMNSPLHF. In nucleotides, the CDR3 is TGCGCCAGCAGCCAATCGAGGGACAGGATGAATTCACCCCTCCACTTT.

The rearrangement uses TRBV13 and TRBJ2-3; TRBD2 matches 12 bases. V trimming: 2 bases; J trimming: 3 bases; junction bases outside the gene matches: 6. The length of the CDR3 is 17 residues. Germline CDR1 reads PRHDT; CDR2 reads FYEKMQ (reference sequence). The CDR3, as DNA: TGTGCCAGCAGCTTATGGTCTAGCGGGGGGGCGACAGATACGCAGTATTTT. Amino acids: CASSLWSSGGATDTQYF.

The rearrangement uses TRBV5-1 and TRBJ1-3; tentative D call: TRBD1 (5 bases). The CDR3 sequence is 16 residues long. Trimming removed 0 bases from V and 4 bases from J, with 14 bases in between. CDR1 SGHRS and CDR2 YFSETQ come from the germline V gene. CDR3 in DNA: TGCGCCAGCAGCTTGGGGCCCCAGGGCACAGGAAACACCATATATTTT. It translates to CASSLGPQGTGNTIYF.

The chain has TRBV15 and TRBJ1-5; D not certain. CDR3 length: 12 amino acids. Germline-derived CDR1 and CDR2 are LNHNV and YYDKDF (reference sequence). V dropped 2 bases and J dropped 4 bases, with 3 bases sitting between them. The CDR3 reads CATSRPNQPQHF. CDR3 nucleotides: TGTGCCACCAGCAGACCTAATCAGCCCCAGCATTTT.

The V and J genes are TRBV25-1 and TRBJ1-4; no firm D call. Trimming stripped 6 bases from V and 5 bases from J, with 19 bases between. In germline, CDR1 is MGHDK, CDR2 SYGVNS. This CDR3 has 16 residues. The CDR3 sequence is CASSHRLRQSNEKLFF. In DNA, the CDR3 is TGTGCCAGCAGCCACCGACTACGGCAGTCAAATGAAAAACTGTTTTTT.

The chain carries TRBV10-3 and TRBJ2-7; 7 nucleotides line up with TRBD1. V trimming: 2 bases; J trimming: 1 base; junction bases outside the gene matches: 8. Germline V gene data show CDR1 as ENHRY and CDR2 as SYGVKD. The CDR3 runs to 16 residues. CDR3 sequence (DNA): TGTGCCATCAGTGAGCAACCCACGGGACAGTCCTACGAGCAGTACTTC. This sequence encodes CAISEQPTGQSYEQYF.

The chain recombines TRBV6-1 with TRBJ2-3; the match to TRBD2 covers 10 bases. Per the germline V gene, CDR1 is MNHNS and CDR2 is SASEGT. The CDR3 totals 17 residues. J lost 0 bases, V lost 2 bases, and 5 bases had no gene match. The CDR3 coding sequence is TGTGCCAGCAGTGAAAGGACTAGCGGCCCTAGCACAGATACGCAGTATTTT. Translating gives CASSERTSGPSTDTQYF.

This chain joins TRBV19 and TRBJ1-1; 8 positions agree with TRBD1. With V trimmed by 3 bases and J by 5 bases, 8 bases remained unmatched. The V gene's germline CDR1 is LNHDA and CDR2 SQIVND (reference sequence). The CDR3 is made up of 15 amino acids. CDR3 sequence: CASSIVTGVGTEAFF. The CDR3 region has the DNA TGTGCCAGTAGTATCGTGACAGGGGTGGGGACTGAAGCTTTCTTT.

In nucleotides, the CDR3 is TGCGCCAGCAGCTTGGCGGGGGATAGAGCAACTAATGAAAAACTGTTTTTT. It codes for CASSLAGDRATNEKLFF. The chain carries TRBV5-1 and TRBJ1-4, with a weak D call TRBD1 (5 bases). Germline CDR1 is SGHRS and CDR2 is YFSETQ. Trimming left V 0 bases short and J 0 bases short, with 12 bases between. There are 17 residues in the CDR3.

J is TRBJ2-7 and V is TRBV13; a weak D match, TRBD1 (6 bases). The CDR3 is 14 amino acids. Between the trimmed V and J ends, which lost 0 bases and 6 bases, there was a span of 12 bases. Germline lookup yields CDR1 PRHDT and CDR2 FYEKMQ (reference sequence). The chain's CDR3 is CASSLGGAVGEQYF. CDR3 bases: TGTGCCAGCAGCTTAGGGGGGGCGGTCGGCGAGCAGTACTTC. The complete variable domain, with remaining parts taken from reference TRBV13 and TRBJ2-7, reads AAGVIQSPRHLIKEKRETATLKCYPIPRHDTVYWYQQGPGQDPQFLISFYEKMQSDKGSIPDRFSAQQFSDYHSELNMSSLELGDSALYFCASSLGGAVGEQYFGPGTRLTVT.

In this sample, this clone turned up a few times. This chain uses TRBV4-1 with TRBJ2-2; D remains unclear. CDR1 and CDR2 (germline): MGHRA, YSYEKL. The CDR3 runs to 15 residues. The germline V and J ends were trimmed by 5 bases and 4 bases, with 14 bases remaining between them. The CDR3 DNA reads TGCGCCAGCAGCTCGCCAGGTCTTCGCACCGGGGAGCTGTTTTTT. This sequence encodes CASSSPGLRTGELFF.